The 8 T cell receptor beta chains below were found in one sample sequenced in a study of T cell responses to AZD1222 COVID-19 vaccine. The protocol was immunoSEQ multiplex PCR, while the TCRdb copy is restricted to in-frame clones and leaves out a portion. The sample holds approximately 110,000 clones, 70% to 90% seen once. The source was peripheral blood, collected 28 days after the second AZD1222 dose. These receptors were obtained from an adult who received the AZD1222 COVID-19 vaccine.

The rearrangement links TRBV5-4 to TRBJ1-4; D remains ambiguous. Deletions cut 2 bases from V and 5 bases from J, with 1 base between. The CDR3 length is 11 residues. Germline V lookup: CDR1 SGHNT, CDR2 YYREEE (reference sequence). The CDR3 nucleotides are TGTGCCAGCAGCTTCAATGAAAAACTGTTTTTT. This sequence encodes CASSFNEKLFF.

This chain connects TRBV6-1 to TRBJ1-2; D remains unclear. Trimming shortened V by 2 bases and J by 4 bases, and 11 bases separated the two germline ends. The CDR3 length is 14 residues. Germline values: CDR1 MNHNS, CDR2 SASEGT. CDR3 protein: CASSERREGYGYTF. CDR3 nucleotides: TGTGCCAGCAGTGAACGGCGGGAAGGCTATGGCTACACCTTC.

The chain employs TRBV7-3 and TRBJ2-7; unclear D gene. Trimming took 1 base from V and 1 from J, leaving 8 bases between them. The CDR3 consists of 14 residues. Germline CDR1 is SGHTA and CDR2 is FQGTGA. The DNA for the CDR3 is TGTGCCAGCAGCTTAAATAGTGCGTCCTACGAGCAGTACTTC. Residues: CASSLNSASYEQYF. Full variable domain (outside the CDR3, taken from reference TRBV7-3 and TRBJ2-7): GAGVSQTPSNKVTEKGKYVELRCDPISGHTALYWYRQSLGQGPEFLIYFQGTGAADDSGLPNDRFFAVRPEGSVSTLKIQRTERGDSAVYLCASSLNSASYEQYFGPGTRLTVT.

The rearrangement uses TRBV27 and TRBJ2-5; TRBD2 matches at 15 bases. J was trimmed by 5 bases and V by 5 bases; bases with no gene match: 3. The CDR3 loop spans 15 amino acids. The germline V gene encodes CDR1 MNHEY and CDR2 SMNVEV (reference sequence). The CDR3 DNA follows: TGTGCCAGCAGTCCGGGGACTAGCGGGAGGGAGACCCAGTACTTC. Translating it yields CASSPGTSGRETQYF.

CDR3 coding DNA: TGTGCCAGCAGTTACTATTCTACCTACAATGAGCAGTTCTTC. Its translation is CASSYYSTYNEQFF. The chain uses TRBV6-5 and TRBJ2-1; D gene ambiguous. The CDR3 sequence is 14 residues long. Germline V gene data show CDR1 as MNHEY and CDR2 as SVGAGI. The ends were cut back, 1 base at V and 2 bases at J, with 6 bases in the middle.

CDR3 sequence reads: CASSQARRTGAEQYF. The CDR3 DNA reads TGTGCCAGCAGTCAAGCTAGGAGGACAGGGGCCGAGCAGTACTTC. V and J are TRBV6-2 or TRBV6-3 and TRBJ2-7, with TRBD1 matching over 9 bases. V shed 5 bases, J shed 6 bases, and the junction held 11 bases outside the gene matches. CDR3 length: 15 amino acids. The germline V gene encodes CDR1 MNHEY and CDR2 SVGEGT.

The chain combines TRBV7-9 with TRBJ1-6; tentative D call: TRBD1 (5 bases). This CDR3 contains 19 residues. The V and J ends lost 2 bases and 0 bases respectively, with 17 bases between them. CDR1 SEHNR and CDR2 FQNEAQ come from the germline V gene (reference sequence). CDR3 nucleotides: TGTGCCAGCAGCTTAAGGCCGGCAGGGAAAAGCTCCTATAATTCACCCCTCCACTTT. It is translated as CASSLRPAGKSSYNSPLHF.

V and J are TRBV5-4 and TRBJ1-1; D is uncertain. Germline loops: CDR1 SGHNT, CDR2 YYREEE (reference sequence). The germline V and J ends were trimmed by 0 bases and 1 base, with 7 bases remaining between them. The length of the CDR3 is 14 residues. The CDR3 nucleotides read TGTGCCAGCAGCTTGGGGCAGACGAACACTGAAGCTTTCTTT. Amino acids: CASSLGQTNTEAFF.